Below, 22 T cell receptor beta chains from the same sample are listed, as sequenced in a study of blood T cell repertoires in COVID-19. Only in-frame clones appear in the TCRdb table, and some are missing; sequencing was by immunoSEQ multiplex PCR. The sample holds 65,000 to 90,000 clones, roughly three quarters seen once. Sequencing was done on a sample of peripheral blood. The receptors shown here come from a man between 65 and 80 years old with COVID-19, enrolled during active disease.

This sequence joins TRBV4-3 and TRBJ1-2; no clear D gene. V was clipped by 1 base and J by 1 base, with 7 bases between them. There are 14 residues in the CDR3. Germline assignment: CDR1 LGHNA and CDR2 YSLEER. CDR3 sequence: CASSQAGYNYGYTF. For the CDR3, the DNA is TGCGCCAGCAGCCAAGCAGGCTATAACTATGGCTACACCTTC.

V usage is TRBV9 and J usage is TRBJ2-1, with 8 bases matching TRBD2. The germline gives CDR1 SGDLS, CDR2 YYNGEE. CDR3 length equals 15 residues. The J segment lost 4 bases and the V segment lost 5 bases, leaving 8 bases of the junction unmatched. CDR3 nucleotides: TGTGCCAGCAGTGGGGGCGGGAGGCCTTACAATGAGCAGTTCTTC. Its translation is CASSGGGRPYNEQFF.

This clone has only a few counts. This chain uses TRBV19 with TRBJ1-1, with TRBD1 matching over 7 bases. The CDR3 loop spans 15 amino acids. The junction had 10 bases not matched to a gene; V was cut back by 3 bases and J by 6 bases. Germline CDR1 reads LNHDA; CDR2 reads SQIVND (reference sequence). In DNA form, the CDR3 reads TGTGCCAGTAGTATTCAGAGGGGGCGCGGACCTGAAGCTTTCTTT. This codes for CASSIQRGRGPEAFF.

This clone has only a few counts. The chain combines TRBV18 with TRBJ2-4, with TRBD1 matching 11 bases. J was trimmed by 7 bases and V by 3 bases; bases with no gene match: 2. Germline V CDR1 and CDR2: KGHSH, LQKENI. This CDR3 is built from 14 residues. CDR3 region: CASSPRDRGNIQYF. DNA of the CDR3: TGTGCCAGCTCACCGCGGGACAGGGGGAACATTCAGTACTTC. Looking up the rest from reference TRBV18 and TRBJ2-4 gives the full variable domain: NAGVMQNPRHLVRRRGQEARLRCSPMKGHSHVYWYRQLPEEGLKFMVYLQKENIIDESGMPKERFSAEFPKEGPSILRIQQVVRGDSAAYFCASSPRDRGNIQYFGAGTRLSVL.

This rearrangement joins TRBV5-6 to TRBJ2-7; the match to TRBD2 covers 7 bases. With 0 bases clipped from V and 6 bases from J, the junction kept 9 bases outside the gene matches. The CDR3 is made up of 15 amino acids. Looked up from germline, CDR1 is SGHDT and CDR2 is YYEEEE. In nucleotides, the CDR3 is TGTGCCAGCAGCTTGGCGGCTAGCGGAAACGGCGAGCAGTACTTC. It yields the protein CASSLAASGNGEQYF.

This clone was observed at least ten times. The chain uses TRBV27 and TRBJ2-7, with unresolved D. The germline V and J ends were trimmed by 2 bases and 4 bases, with 12 bases remaining between them. The germline CDR1 and CDR2 sequences are MNHEY and SMNVEV (reference sequence). The CDR3 has 14 amino acids. CDR3 loop: CASSLDGLVYEQYF. DNA for the CDR3: TGTGCCAGCAGTTTAGACGGCCTAGTTTACGAGCAGTACTTC.

This chain connects TRBV6-4 to TRBJ1-2; D unresolved. The germline V gene has CDR1 MRHNA and CDR2 SNTAGT. V lost 4 bases to trimming and J lost 4 bases, with 10 bases between them. CDR3 size: 13 residues. DNA of the CDR3: TGTGCCAGCAGTGCGGGGTATGGCTATGGCTACACCTTC. Residues: CASSAGYGYGYTF.

V and J are TRBV25-1 and TRBJ1-1; possible D gene TRBD1, 6 bases. From germline, CDR1 is MGHDK and CDR2 SYGVNS. The CDR3 length is 13 residues. Trimming cost V 6 bases and J 1 base, with 9 bases left between them. In DNA, the CDR3 is TGTGCCAGCAGGCTACAGGGGAACACTGAAGCTTTCTTT. Protein product: CASRLQGNTEAFF.

Of note for this clone: One end of the junction fails to match germline, which may point to a read error. The chain carries TRBV7-7 and TRBJ2-2; 13 bases agree with TRBD2. The CDR3 contains 17 residues. Germline V CDR1 and CDR2: SSHAT, FNYEAQ (reference sequence). CDR3 region: CASSVGLAGAGTGELFF. In DNA form, the CDR3 reads TGTGCTAGCAGCGTAGGACTAGCGGGAGCCGGAACCGGGGAGCTGTTTTTT.

The sample holds one count of this clone. J is TRBJ2-3 and V is TRBV7-9; a possible D gene is TRBD2 (6 bases). The CDR3 spans 15 residues. Germline values: CDR1 SEHNR, CDR2 FQNEAQ (reference sequence). V lost 2 bases, J lost 5 bases, and 14 bases lay in between. CDR3 protein: CASSLYAGRGDTQYF. DNA for the CDR3: TGTGCCAGCAGCTTATATGCGGGGCGGGGAGATACGCAGTATTTT.

Regarding this clone: The junction shows a germline mismatch at one end, possibly a read error. This chain links TRBV7-7 with TRBJ2-3; D gene uncertain. This CDR3 is built from 17 residues. Per germline, CDR1 SSHAT and CDR2 FNYEAQ (reference sequence). The CDR3 reads CASSFEPERWSTDTQYF. DNA for the CDR3: TGTGCTAGCAGCTTTGAGCCAGAGAGGTGGAGCACAGATACGCAGTATTTT. The whole variable domain, remainder taken from reference TRBV7-7 and TRBJ2-3, is GAGVSQSPRYKVTKRGQDVTLRCDPISSHATLYWYQQALGQGPEFLTYFNYEAQPDKSGLPSDRFSAERPEGSISTLTIQRTEQRDSAMYRCASSFEPERWSTDTQYFGPGTRLTVL.

This clone came up a few times. The chain employs TRBV5-1 and TRBJ2-2, with 7 bases matching TRBD2. Looked up from germline, CDR1 is SGHRS and CDR2 is YFSETQ. Trimming at V came to 1 base and at J to 0 bases, leaving 6 bases not matched to a gene. The CDR3 covers 17 residues. The CDR3 loop reads CASSLQPGGSNTGELFF. The CDR3 coding sequence is TGCGCCAGCAGCTTGCAGCCGGGAGGCTCGAACACCGGGGAGCTGTTTTTT.

The chain employs TRBV5-6 and TRBJ2-6, with TRBD2 as a possible D gene (5 bases). Per germline, CDR1 SGHDT and CDR2 YYEEEE. The CDR3 extends over 16 amino acids. The V gene lost 1 base and the J gene lost 0 bases, with 8 bases spanning the gap. The CDR3 here is CASSLPGSSGANVLTF. CDR3 DNA: TGTGCCAGCAGCTTGCCGGGGAGCTCTGGGGCCAACGTCCTGACTTTC.

This chain uses TRBV11-2 with TRBJ1-1, with D possibly matching TRBD1 (5 bases). Germline V lookup: CDR1 SGHAT, CDR2 FQNNGV. Trimming took 2 bases from V and 0 from J, leaving 16 bases between them. There are 17 residues in the CDR3. CDR3 bases: TGTGCCAGCAGCTTACCCACGCCCCTACAGGTGAACACTGAAGCTTTCTTT. Translated: CASSLPTPLQVNTEAFF.

The V gene is TRBV10-3, the J gene TRBJ1-6; the D is unclear. Germline CDR1 ENHRY, CDR2 SYGVKD. This CDR3 region has 15 residues. V was pared by 11 bases and J by 0 bases, with 14 bases between. CDR3 protein: CAARTPSSYNSPLHF. In DNA form, the CDR3 reads TGTGCCGCCCGAACCCCGAGCTCCTATAATTCACCCCTCCACTTT.

This clone turned up a few times. This chain joins TRBV5-5 and TRBJ1-6; D is perhaps TRBD1 (5 bases). With 0 bases removed from V and 7 bases from J, the gap between germline ends came to 11 bases. CDR3 length: 15 residues. Germline V gene sequence: CDR1 SGHKS, CDR2 YYEKEE (reference sequence). The CDR3: CASSLGQGGNSPLHF. Here the CDR3 DNA reads TGTGCCAGCAGCTTGGGGCAGGGAGGCAATTCACCCCTCCACTTT.

The chain is built from TRBV9 and TRBJ2-3; 7 nucleotides line up with TRBD2. From germline, CDR1 is SGDLS and CDR2 YYNGEE. Trimming removed 4 bases from V and 4 bases from J; junction bases left unmatched: 9. The CDR3 is 15 residues long. CDR3 bases: TGTGCCAGCAGCAAAGGCGGGAGTGACGCAGATACGCAGTATTTT. It specifies CASSKGGSDADTQYF.

J is TRBJ1-2 and V is TRBV6-1; D remains ambiguous. This CDR3 has 13 amino acids. The V gene lost 3 bases and the J gene lost 4 bases, with 9 bases spanning the gap. CDR1 is MNHNS, CDR2 SASEGT, per germline. The CDR3 loop reads CASSEHGIYGYTF. The CDR3 coding sequence is TGTGCCAGCAGTGAGCACGGGATCTATGGCTACACCTTC.

V is TRBV14 and J is TRBJ2-1, with D possibly matching TRBD2 (6 bases). In germline, CDR1 is SGHDN, CDR2 FVKESK. The CDR3 is made up of 11 amino acids. V was pared by 4 bases and J by 10 bases, with 8 bases between. The CDR3 DNA reads as TGTGCCAGCAGCCCCGGGAGAGAGCAGTTCTTC. It encodes CASSPGREQFF. The full variable domain, its missing parts supplied by reference TRBV14 and TRBJ2-1, is EAGVTQFPSHSVIEKGQTVTLRCDPISGHDNLYWYRRVMGKEIKFLLHFVKESKQDESGMPNNRFLAERTGGTYSTLKVQPAELEDSGVYFCASSPGREQFFGPGTRLTVL.

The V and J genes are TRBV4-1 and TRBJ2-2; TRBD2 matches at 8 bases. J was trimmed by 6 bases and V by 5 bases; bases with no gene match: 11. Per the germline V gene, CDR1 is MGHRA and CDR2 is YSYEKL. The CDR3 length is 16 residues. The CDR3 region is CASSLSPGLEAGELFF. DNA for the CDR3: TGCGCCAGCAGCTTATCCCCGGGACTAGAGGCCGGGGAGCTGTTTTTT.

This rearrangement joins TRBV6-2 or TRBV6-3 to TRBJ1-5; D remains ambiguous. Trimming shortened V by 2 bases and J by 11 bases, and 16 bases separated the two germline ends. Per the germline V gene, CDR1 is MNHEY and CDR2 is SVGEGT. This CDR3 spans 14 amino acids. CDR3 DNA: TGTGCCAGCAGTTACGCGGCAGAGATCATCACCCAGCATTTT. It translates to CASSYAAEIITQHF.

The V call is TRBV28, the J call TRBJ1-4, with TRBD1 identical over 7 bases. The CDR3 loop spans 14 amino acids. The germline gives CDR1 MDHEN, CDR2 SYDVKM. Trimming at V came to 6 bases and at J to 3 bases, leaving 4 bases not matched to a gene. The CDR3 region is CASRSGTANEKLFF. The CDR3 DNA sequence: TGTGCCAGCAGATCCGGGACAGCTAATGAAAAACTGTTTTTT.